The sample holds a few counts of the clone carrying this T cell receptor beta chain. Its cognate antigen is unknown. This specimen belongs to a study of T cells in Graves' hyperthyroidism and ophthalmopathy. Study-wide results and caveats: Most thyroid clonotypes expanded above 0.001 appeared in blood too.

TCR beta CDR3 sequences were amplified from RNA transcripts. The primer set for the first-round RT-PCR of the TCR CDR3 was HTBI. TCRdb analysed the multiplex PCR reads with MiXCR anew, one entry per CDR3 protein. The data contain around 400,000 distinct CDR3 sequences, about 12% of them singletons. Germline CDR1 is MDHEN and CDR2 is SYDVKM. V was clipped by 5 bases and J by 7 bases; unmatched bases: 17. This CDR3 contains 16 residues. The genes are TRBV28 and TRBJ2-7; 7 nucleotides line up with TRBD1. This sequence was found in a woman in her late teens or twenties with Graves' hyperthyroidism. The sequenced sample consisted of blood. For the CDR3, the DNA is TGTGCCAGCAGTAAAACGCCGGGACAGAGACTACGTGAGCAGTACTTC. This codes for CASSKTPGQRLREQYF.